Each of the 12 T cell receptor beta chains below was sequenced from the same sample in a study of PD-L1 blockade in urothelial cancer. TCRdb's table, derived via immunoSEQ multiplex PCR, lists solely in-frame clones and lacks some. Among approximately 91,000 clones, 75% to 90% were seen once, and the ten largest hold around 7.7%. Documented time point: peripheral blood 6 weeks after treatment start. Sample: PBMCs, taken around atezolizumab (anti-PD-L1) treatment. Source of these receptors: a man between 65 and 79 years old with urothelial cancer.

The chain employs TRBV25-1 and TRBJ1-1, with TRBD1 as a possible D gene (5 bases). Germline CDR1 and CDR2: MGHDK and SYGVNS. The CDR3 consists of 15 residues. V was shortened by 4 bases and J by 0 bases, with 12 bases between the two germline ends. The DNA for the CDR3 is TGTGCCAGCAGTGGTATCCAGGGTATGAACACTGAAGCTTTCTTT. Translating gives CASSGIQGMNTEAFF.

This clone appeared a single time. The chain combines TRBV19 with TRBJ1-1; D gene uncertain. Germline V CDR1 and CDR2: LNHDA, SQIVND (reference sequence). The ends were cut back, 2 bases at V and 2 bases at J, with 9 bases in the middle. The CDR3 has 14 amino acids. DNA for the CDR3: TGTGCCAGTAGTATAACGGCAGGCAACACTGAAGCTTTCTTT. Protein product: CASSITAGNTEAFF.

The J gene is TRBJ1-1, the V gene TRBV19; D may be TRBD1 (5 bases). The germline V gene encodes CDR1 LNHDA and CDR2 SQIVND (reference sequence). With 10 bases removed from V and 4 bases from J, the gap between germline ends came to 13 bases. The CDR3 totals 12 residues. The CDR3 bases are TGTGCCACCCCCAGGGTCTCCACTGAAGCTTTCTTT. It is translated as CATPRVSTEAFF.

V usage is TRBV6-1 and J usage is TRBJ2-3; D ambiguous. The CDR3 has 11 amino acids. Trimming cost V 10 bases and J 8 bases, with 13 bases left between them. Germline assignment: CDR1 MNHNS and CDR2 SASEGT. The CDR3 loop is CATQEAVTQYF. The CDR3 region has the DNA TGTGCCACCCAGGAAGCCGTTACGCAGTATTTT.

The chain links TRBV19 to TRBJ2-1, with 10 bases that match TRBD2. The V gene end was trimmed by 5 bases and the J gene end by 6 bases; junction bases not matched to a gene: 10. Germline CDR1 is LNHDA and CDR2 is SQIVND (reference sequence). The CDR3 runs to 16 residues. CDR3 sequence: CASSVTGTSAVNEQFF. The DNA of the CDR3 is TGTGCCAGTAGTGTAACCGGGACTAGCGCCGTCAATGAGCAGTTCTTC.

V is TRBV4-3 and J is TRBJ1-1, with D perhaps matching TRBD1 (6 bases). The CDR3 length is 14 residues. Germline CDR1 reads LGHNA; CDR2 reads YSLEER. V was cut by 4 bases and J by 0 bases, with 9 bases left in between. In nucleotides, the CDR3 is TGCGCCAGCAGCCCCCAGGGGCTGAACACTGAAGCTTTCTTT. This codes for CASSPQGLNTEAFF.

The chain carries TRBV7-6 and TRBJ2-2; possible D gene TRBD1, 6 bases. This CDR3 is 16 amino acids long. The germline V and J ends were trimmed by 1 base and 1 base, with 10 bases remaining between them. CDR1 is SGHVS and CDR2 is FNYEAQ in the germline V gene. In nucleotides, the CDR3 is TGTGCCAGCAGCTTAGGTACAGGGAAGAACACCGGGGAGCTGTTTTTT. Its translation: CASSLGTGKNTGELFF.

The V call is TRBV7-2, the J call TRBJ2-3, with a possible D match to TRBD1 (6 bases). Trimming shortened V by 5 bases and J by 3 bases, and 21 bases separated the two germline ends. Germline V gives CDR1 SGHTA, CDR2 FQGNSA. The CDR3 is made up of 17 amino acids. CDR3: CASSRLRLIDRTDTQYF. In DNA form, the CDR3 reads TGTGCCAGCAGCCGTCTCCGACTCATCGACAGGACAGATACGCAGTATTTT.

V and J are TRBV7-2 and TRBJ2-5; 9 positions agree with TRBD2. The ends lost 0 bases at V and 6 bases at J; junction bases unmatched: 8. The CDR3 has 16 amino acids. The germline V gene encodes CDR1 SGHTA and CDR2 FQGNSA. The CDR3 DNA sequence: TGTGCCAGCAGCTTAGCAGGTGGCGGGAGGGTCAAGACCCAGTACTTC. This translates into CASSLAGGGRVKTQYF. The complete variable domain, with remaining parts taken from reference TRBV7-2 and TRBJ2-5, reads GAGVSQSPSNKVTEKGKDVELRCDPISGHTALYWYRQSLGQGLEFLIYFQGNSAPDKSGLPSDRFSAERTGGSVSTLTIQRTQQEDSAVYLCASSLAGGGRVKTQYFGPGTRLLVL.

The J gene is TRBJ2-1, the V gene TRBV7-6; the D gene is possibly TRBD1 (6 bases). Germline values: CDR1 SGHVS, CDR2 FNYEAQ. V shed 4 bases and J shed 0 bases, with 16 bases lying between them. This CDR3 spans 17 amino acids. The CDR3 DNA reads TGTGCCAGCAGCTCGGTGGACAGTAGGAGCTCCTACAATGAGCAGTTCTTC. Protein product: CASSSVDSRSSYNEQFF.

The V call is TRBV14, the J call TRBJ1-3; D possibly corresponds to TRBD1 (6 bases). V was cut by 7 bases and J by 3 bases, with 13 bases left in between. The CDR3 spans 14 residues. CDR1 and CDR2 from the germline V gene are SGHDN and FVKESK. As DNA, the CDR3 is TGTGCCAGCACCACAGGGTCATTTGGAAACACCATATATTTT. Its protein is CASTTGSFGNTIYF.

The rearrangement links TRBV7-9 to TRBJ2-2; D is unresolved. V was shortened by 3 bases and J by 6 bases, with 8 bases between the two germline ends. CDR1 and CDR2 (germline): SEHNR, FQNEAQ (reference sequence). The CDR3 is 13 amino acids. CDR3 amino acids: CASSFSTSGELFF. The DNA for the CDR3 is TGTGCCAGCAGCTTTAGCACGTCCGGGGAGCTGTTTTTT.